This T cell receptor (beta chain) is drawn from a study of blood T cell repertoires in COVID-19. V was clipped by 0 bases and J by 6 bases, with 12 bases between them. The CDR3 totals 15 residues. CDR1 and CDR2 (germline): ENHRY, SYGVKD. Under the authors' procedure: Estimation of nucleated cell counts was performed using reference gene primer amplification. The data were produced by immunoSEQ multiplex PCR, yet TCRdb's version contains in-frame clones alone and is incomplete. D and trimming were read from the DNA, whereas the V and J calls and clone size are those reported in that table. The sample gives fewer than 200,000 clones, 80% to 90% of which show up once; around 20% is in the top ten.

This receptor was obtained from a woman in her 70s who had recovered from COVID-19. Sequencing was carried out using peripheral blood. The V call is TRBV10-3, the J call TRBJ2-4, with D maybe TRBD1 (6 bases). This chain's CDR3 is CAISESTGVGNIQYF. The CDR3 coding sequence is TGTGCCATCAGTGAGTCGACAGGTGTAGGAAACATTCAGTACTTC.